Following are 25 T cell receptor beta chains from one sample sequenced in a study of response to subunit inactivated influenza vaccine. One entry per CDR3 protein results from TCRdb running MiXCR on the RT-PCR reads. The sample lists fewer than 750,000 distinct CDR3 sequences, approximately 14% occurring once. Source: PBMCs from blood, taken 11 to 12 days after vaccination. These receptors were obtained from a man aged 50 to 59 who received an inactivated influenza vaccine.

This clonotype was counted between two and nine times. The chain combines TRBV20-1 with TRBJ2-7; 7 bases are shared with TRBD2. Per the germline V gene, CDR1 is DFQATT and CDR2 is SNEGSKA (reference sequence). The CDR3 spans 14 residues. V lost 2 bases, J lost 3 bases, and 7 bases stayed unmatched. CDR3 in amino acids: CSARRRGTDYEQYF. CDR3 sequence (DNA): TGCAGTGCTAGAAGGCGGGGGACTGACTACGAGCAGTACTTC.

This clonotype was counted only a few times. CDR3 region: CSARDGDGETQPQHF. Written as DNA, the CDR3 is TGCAGTGCTAGAGATGGGGACGGGGAGACTCAGCCCCAGCATTTT. V gene TRBV20-1 combines with J gene TRBJ1-5; a weak D match, TRBD1 (5 bases). V shed 0 bases and J shed 6 bases, with 15 bases lying between them. The CDR3 is 15 residues long. Germline CDR1 is DFQATT and CDR2 is SNEGSKA (reference sequence).

This clonotype was counted between two and nine times. The chain carries TRBV5-6 and TRBJ2-2, with TRBD2 identical over 11 bases. CDR1 SGHDT and CDR2 YYEEEE come from the germline V gene. V gave up 4 bases and J gave up 7 bases; unmatched junction bases: 15. The CDR3 length is 18 residues. The CDR3 is CASSSPRASGRFSGELFF. The CDR3 bases are TGTGCCAGCAGCAGCCCCCGGGCTAGCGGGAGGTTTAGCGGGGAGCTGTTTTTT.

Remarks on this clonotype: This clone may be a read error of a much larger clone one base away. The CDR3 DNA reads TGTGCCAGCAACGGCAGAGGTCGAGGTAATGAAAAACTGTTTTTT. This codes for CASNGRGRGNEKLFF. V is TRBV28 and J is TRBJ1-4; no clear D. This CDR3 has 15 amino acids. V was shortened by 7 bases and J by 4 bases, with 16 bases between the two germline ends. Germline V gives CDR1 MDHEN, CDR2 SYDVKM.

This clonotype came up a few times. This rearrangement joins TRBV12-3 or TRBV12-4 to TRBJ1-3; D gene unclear. Trimming cost V 7 bases and J 4 bases, with 5 bases left between them. This CDR3 is built from 11 residues. The CDR3 protein is CASTLGNTIYF. CDR3 bases: TGTGCCAGCACCCTAGGAAACACCATATATTTT.

The genes are TRBV15 and TRBJ1-1, with unresolved D. Germline values: CDR1 LNHNV, CDR2 YYDKDF (reference sequence). The CDR3 covers 13 residues. The V end was cut by 6 bases, the J end by 0 bases, with 8 bases between. This CDR3 reads CATSSEMNTEAFF. The CDR3 bases are TGTGCCACCAGTTCGGAAATGAACACTGAAGCTTTCTTT. The complete variable domain, with remaining parts taken from reference TRBV15 and TRBJ1-1, reads DAMVIQNPRYQVTQFGKPVTLSCSQTLNHNVMYWYQQKSSQAPKLLFHYYDKDFNNEADTPDNFQSRRPNTSFCFLDIRSPGLGDTAMYLCATSSEMNTEAFFGQGTRLTVV.

This clonotype was found a few times. An end of the junction does not agree with germline; a read error may underlie this. V gene TRBV5-1 combines with J gene TRBJ2-7; TRBD2 aligns across 14 bases. Germline CDR1 SGHRS, CDR2 YFSETQ. This CDR3 is 14 amino acids long. The CDR3 spells CASSTGTSGRYQNF. The DNA of the CDR3 is TGCGCCAGCAGCACCGGGACTAGCGGGAGATATCAGAACTTC.

This chain uses TRBV6-2 or TRBV6-3 with TRBJ2-7, with 9 nucleotides matching TRBD1. Germline assignment: CDR1 MNHEY and CDR2 SVGEGT. Germline trimming cut 5 bases from V and 2 bases from J; bases unmatched to any gene: 7. This CDR3 is 15 amino acids long. CDR3 loop: CASSHGTGLTYEQYF. The CDR3 region has the DNA TGTGCCAGCAGTCACGGGACAGGGCTTACCTACGAGCAGTACTTC.

V is TRBV5-1 and J is TRBJ2-4; TRBD1 matches at 7 bases. CDR1 is SGHRS and CDR2 is YFSETQ in the germline V gene. V trimming: 0 bases; J trimming: 0 bases; junction bases outside the gene matches: 3. The CDR3 covers 16 residues. The CDR3 sequence is CASSLGDSGAKNIQYF. DNA of the CDR3: TGCGCCAGCAGCTTGGGGGACAGTGGAGCCAAAAACATTCAGTACTTC.

This chain uses TRBV3-1 with TRBJ2-7, with TRBD1 identical over 8 bases. The germline gives CDR1 LGHDT, CDR2 YNNKEL (reference sequence). After removal of 0 bases from V and 0 bases from J, the junction contained 7 bases not matched to a gene. The CDR3 has 17 residues. CDR3: CASSQEAGGAPSYEQYF. The CDR3 nucleotides read TGTGCCAGCAGCCAAGAAGCAGGGGGCGCCCCCTCCTACGAGCAGTACTTC.

The chain uses TRBV18 and TRBJ1-4; the D is unclear. Per the germline V gene, CDR1 is KGHSH and CDR2 is LQKENI. This CDR3 has 14 amino acids. Deletions cut 3 bases from V and 8 bases from J, with 13 bases between. DNA of the CDR3: TGTGCCAGCTCACCTGAAGGCAAGAGAGAAAAACTGTTTTTT. It is translated as CASSPEGKREKLFF. The entire variable domain, with the rest obtained from reference TRBV18 and TRBJ1-4, is as follows: NAGVMQNPRHLVRRRGQEARLRCSPMKGHSHVYWYRQLPEEGLKFMVYLQKENIIDESGMPKERFSAEFPKEGPSILRIQQVVRGDSAAYFCASSPEGKREKLFFGSGTQLSVL.

The chain recombines TRBV20-1 with TRBJ1-1; possible D gene TRBD1, 6 bases. V was pared by 6 bases and J by 1 base, with 15 bases between. The CDR3 consists of 14 residues. CDR1 is DFQATT and CDR2 is SNEGSKA in the germline V gene (reference sequence). CDR3 region: CSARRGHKNTEAFF. CDR3 bases: TGCAGTGCCAGGAGGGGACACAAGAACACTGAAGCTTTCTTT.

The chain carries TRBV20-1 and TRBJ2-1; 7 bases match TRBD1. This CDR3 region has 15 residues. CDR1 and CDR2 from the germline V gene are DFQATT and SNEGSKA (reference sequence). V lost 5 bases, J lost 6 bases, and 13 bases stayed unmatched. CDR3 bases: TGCAGTGCTTCGACAGGGTTAGGGGTCCTCAATGAGCAGTTCTTC. It yields the protein CSASTGLGVLNEQFF.

The gene calls are TRBV7-9 and TRBJ1-1, with D maybe TRBD1 (6 bases). Trimming took off 5 bases at V and 1 base at J, with 11 bases between the two ends. Germline V gives CDR1 SEHNR, CDR2 FQNEAQ (reference sequence). The CDR3 runs 14 residues. DNA for the CDR3: TGTGCCAGCAGCGCGGACAGTCAGAACACTGAAGCTTTCTTT. It translates to CASSADSQNTEAFF.

The V and J genes are TRBV12-3 or TRBV12-4 and TRBJ2-2, with D tentatively TRBD1 (6 bases). This CDR3 has 15 amino acids. Trimming took 1 base from V and 2 from J, leaving 8 bases between them. CDR3 sequence (DNA): TGTGCCAGCAGTTTAGAGGGGGTAAACACCGGGGAGCTGTTTTTT. Translation: CASSLEGVNTGELFF.

There are many counts of this clonotype. V and J are TRBV5-1 and TRBJ2-3, with 7 bases that match TRBD2. The CDR3 runs 15 residues. V lost 6 bases and J lost 4; bases outside the gene matches: 11. Germline CDR1 is SGHRS and CDR2 is YFSETQ. In DNA, the CDR3 is TGCGCCAGCACCTGGGAGGGCCGGCGGCCAGATACGCAGTATTTT. This translates into CASTWEGRRPDTQYF.

This clonotype was picked up a small number of times. The chain has TRBV4-3 and TRBJ2-7; 9 positions agree with TRBD2. The CDR3 length is 15 residues. Germline trimming cut 0 bases from V and 10 bases from J; bases unmatched to any gene: 10. In germline, CDR1 is LGHNA, CDR2 YSLEER. For the CDR3, the DNA is TGCGCCAGCAGCCAAGAATCTAGCGGGGTTACGAGACAGTACTTC. Translating gives CASSQESSGVTRQYF.

The CDR3 reads CASSDPRNYGYTF. The CDR3 DNA follows: TGTGCCAGCAGCGACCCCCGCAACTATGGCTACACCTTC. This chain uses TRBV7-9 with TRBJ1-2; D is ambiguous. V was shortened by 5 bases and J by 2 bases, with 9 bases between the two germline ends. Per the germline V gene, CDR1 is SEHNR and CDR2 is FQNEAQ (reference sequence). This CDR3 is 13 amino acids long.

This clonotype has a count of ten or more. The chain is built from TRBV4-2 and TRBJ2-2; 9 bases are shared with TRBD2. The germline V gene has CDR1 LGHNA and CDR2 YNFKEQ. V lost 0 bases and J lost 7; bases outside the gene matches: 6. This CDR3 contains 16 residues. The CDR3 here is CASSQDLAGGVGELFF. In DNA form, the CDR3 reads TGTGCCAGCAGCCAAGATTTGGCGGGGGGGGTCGGGGAGCTGTTTTTT.

This clonotype was recorded a few times. The V gene is TRBV11-2, the J gene TRBJ1-1; no clear D. Germline V lookup: CDR1 SGHAT, CDR2 FQNNGV. This CDR3 region has 13 residues. The ends were cut back, 5 bases at V and 14 bases at J, with 21 bases in the middle. CDR3 protein: CASSPGLRAGVFF. DNA of the CDR3: TGTGCCAGCAGCCCCGGACTACGCGCCGGGGTATTCTTT.

The chain combines TRBV28 with TRBJ2-7, with TRBD2 as a possible D gene (5 bases). The CDR3 sequence is 14 residues long. The germline V gene has CDR1 MDHEN and CDR2 SYDVKM. Deletions cut 3 bases from V and 0 bases from J, with 9 bases between. CDR3 in amino acids: CASSFAGLSYEQYF. As DNA, the CDR3 is TGTGCCAGCAGTTTTGCGGGTCTCTCCTACGAGCAGTACTTC.

This clonotype was observed a single time. V is TRBV10-2 and J is TRBJ2-5; no definite D call. V was trimmed by 6 bases and J by 4 bases, leaving 12 bases between them. Per germline, CDR1 WSHSY and CDR2 SAAADI. The length of the CDR3 is 13 residues. The CDR3: CASRAGSGETQYF. The CDR3 region has the DNA TGCGCCAGCAGGGCAGGATCGGGAGAGACCCAGTACTTC.

For the CDR3, the DNA is TGTGCCAGCAGTACCGGTACAGGGGGCAAAGAGACCCAGTACTTC. This gives the protein CASSTGTGGKETQYF. The chain joins TRBV6-1 to TRBJ2-5; 9 bases match TRBD1. CDR3 length: 15 amino acids. Germline CDR1 reads MNHNS; CDR2 reads SASEGT. J lost 3 bases, V lost 5 bases, and 7 bases had no gene match.

This clonotype was counted many times. The gene calls are TRBV5-1 and TRBJ1-2, with TRBD1 identical over 8 bases. The CDR3 loop spans 15 amino acids. V lost 2 bases, J lost 1 base, and 4 bases stayed unmatched. The germline gives CDR1 SGHRS, CDR2 YFSETQ. For the CDR3, the DNA is TGCGCCAGCAGCTTCGGACAGGGAGGTAACTATGGCTACACCTTC. Protein product: CASSFGQGGNYGYTF.

Only a few counts were recorded for this clonotype. V is TRBV7-2 and J is TRBJ2-5; D is perhaps TRBD2 (6 bases). The CDR3 consists of 15 residues. The V gene's germline CDR1 is SGHTA and CDR2 FQGNSA. V shed 5 bases and J shed 5 bases, with 18 bases lying between them. CDR3 protein: CASSPRRRGGETQYF. The CDR3 DNA is TGTGCCAGCAGCCCCAGGCGGCGGGGTGGGGAGACCCAGTACTTC.